A single sample is the source of the 14 T cell receptor beta chains below, sequenced in a study of blood T cell repertoires in COVID-19. Method: immunoSEQ multiplex PCR; TCRdb's copy keeps in-frame clones and lacks some. The data hold about 220,000 clones, with 80% to 85% observed a single time. The sample consisted of peripheral blood. These receptors were obtained from a young woman who had recovered from COVID-19.

The genes are TRBV29-1 and TRBJ2-1, with 11 bases matching TRBD2. The CDR3 contains 13 residues. In germline, CDR1 is SQVTM, CDR2 ANQGSEA. V was clipped by 4 bases and J by 5 bases; unmatched bases: 1. For the CDR3, the DNA is TGCAGCGTTGGTAGCGGGAGGGACAATGAGCAGTTCTTC. It is translated as CSVGSGRDNEQFF.

The genes are TRBV30 and TRBJ2-7; TRBD2 is a possible D gene (6 bases). V dropped 7 bases and J dropped 1 base, with 20 bases sitting between them. Germline values: CDR1 GTSNPN, CDR2 SVGIG (reference sequence). The CDR3 is made up of 15 amino acids. The CDR3 region has the DNA TGTGCCTCGGGTACTAGCCAGTCAATGTCCTACGAGCAGTACTTC. The encoded protein is CASGTSQSMSYEQYF.

The chain carries TRBV28 and TRBJ1-2, with 8 bases identical to TRBD1. J gave up 2 bases and V 10 bases, and 6 bases lay outside the gene matches. Germline-derived CDR1 and CDR2 are MDHEN and SYDVKM. The CDR3 extends over 13 amino acids. CDR3 residues: CAMQGAGNYGYTF. In DNA, the CDR3 is TGTGCCATGCAGGGGGCGGGAAACTATGGCTACACCTTC.

This sequence joins TRBV5-1 and TRBJ2-2; D is ambiguous. CDR3 length: 15 amino acids. V lost 4 bases and J lost 0, with 10 bases in between. From germline, CDR1 is SGHRS and CDR2 YFSETQ. The CDR3 sequence: CASSTTAANTGELFF. The CDR3, as DNA: TGCGCCAGCAGCACTACCGCTGCGAACACCGGGGAGCTGTTTTTT.

The rearrangement uses TRBV7-9 and TRBJ2-1; perhaps TRBD1 as D (5 bases). CDR3 length equals 13 residues. CDR1 and CDR2 (germline): SEHNR, FQNEAQ (reference sequence). The ends were cut back, 2 bases at V and 7 bases at J, with 9 bases in the middle. Here the CDR3 DNA reads TGTGCCAGCAGCTTAATCGACAGTAATGAGCAGTTCTTC. Encoded protein: CASSLIDSNEQFF.

The CDR3 loop reads CAIGSGTSGITEQYF. For the CDR3, the DNA is TGTGCCATCGGTTCCGGGACTAGCGGGATTACCGAGCAGTACTTC. V is TRBV10-3 and J is TRBJ2-7, with 13 bases matching TRBD2. Germline lookup yields CDR1 ENHRY and CDR2 SYGVKD. V dropped 8 bases and J dropped 6; count of bases not matched to a gene: 10. This CDR3 region has 15 residues.

The chain joins TRBV5-1 to TRBJ1-5; 9 nucleotides match TRBD1. The CDR3 is 17 amino acids. The V and J ends lost 7 bases and 11 bases, in that order; junction bases with no gene match: 22. The V gene's germline CDR1 is SGHRS and CDR2 YFSETQ. The CDR3 reads CASPYHDKRQGVRSQHF. CDR3 coding DNA: TGCGCCAGCCCCTACCACGACAAACGACAGGGGGTCAGGTCCCAGCATTTT.

The CDR3 coding sequence is TGTGCCAGTAGTACAAAAGGGACTAGCGGGATCTCCTACAATGAGCAGTTCTTC. Its protein product is CASSTKGTSGISYNEQFF. The genes are TRBV19 and TRBJ2-1; 13 bases fit TRBD2. The trim removed 4 bases at V and 0 bases at J, leaving 6 bases unmatched. The CDR3 totals 18 residues. Germline CDR1 and CDR2: LNHDA and SQIVND (reference sequence).

The chain recombines TRBV5-1 with TRBJ1-1, with 9 bases fitting TRBD1. Germline loops: CDR1 SGHRS, CDR2 YFSETQ. J was trimmed by 5 bases and V by 4 bases; bases with no gene match: 6. This CDR3 is built from 14 residues. This CDR3 reads CASSPGDRVTEAFF. CDR3 bases: TGCGCCAGCAGCCCGGGGGACAGGGTGACTGAAGCTTTCTTT.

Points on this clone: The junction shows a germline mismatch at one end, possibly a read error. The rearrangement joins TRBV7-2 to TRBJ2-7; 13 bases match TRBD2. This CDR3 spans 13 amino acids. Germline V gives CDR1 SGHTA, CDR2 FQGNSA. CDR3 coding DNA: TGTGCCAGCACCCTGGTACTAGCGGGAGGGCCGAACTTC. This translates into CASTLVLAGGPNF.

The J gene is TRBJ2-5, the V gene TRBV11-2; TRBD1 agrees at 12 bases. Germline CDR1 reads SGHAT; CDR2 reads FQNNGV. CDR3 length equals 17 residues. V dropped 5 bases and J dropped 4; count of bases not matched to a gene: 11. The CDR3 sequence: CASSTGWGQGASETQYF. Here the CDR3 DNA reads TGTGCCAGCAGCACTGGGTGGGGACAGGGGGCTTCAGAGACCCAGTACTTC.

CDR3 bases: TGTGCCAGCAGCTCAGGACTAGCGGGGCGCAATGAGCAGTTCTTC. Amino acid sequence: CASSSGLAGRNEQFF. The chain employs TRBV11-2 and TRBJ2-1; 12 bases are shared with TRBD2. Trimming at V came to 4 bases and at J to 6 bases, leaving 4 bases not matched to a gene. This CDR3 has 15 amino acids. Germline-derived CDR1 and CDR2 are SGHAT and FQNNGV.

This chain uses TRBV9 with TRBJ1-2, with 8 bases that match TRBD1. The trim removed 4 bases at V and 7 bases at J, leaving 6 bases unmatched. This CDR3 has 13 amino acids. The V gene's germline CDR1 is SGDLS and CDR2 YYNGEE. The CDR3 DNA reads TGTGCCAGCAGCCCCCGGACAGGGATTGGCTACACCTTC. It yields the protein CASSPRTGIGYTF.

The chain links TRBV29-1 to TRBJ1-1, with a tentative D call TRBD1 (6 bases). The length of the CDR3 is 15 residues. Germline CDR1 is SQVTM and CDR2 is ANQGSEA. Trimming shortened V by 6 bases and J by 3 bases, and 20 bases separated the two germline ends. This CDR3 reads CSVTRGLGGHTEAFF. CDR3 coding DNA: TGCAGCGTGACTCGAGGCCTAGGGGGACACACTGAAGCTTTCTTT.